This TCR beta chain was captured by sequencing in a study of T cells in narcolepsy (dated by TCRdb to the late 2010s). Regarding the study in general: The study enrolled patients with narcolepsy type 1 or type 2 (NT1, NT2) together with healthy control donors. The study sought autoreactive T cells targeting hypocretin neuron self-antigens (hypocretin, TRIB2) in narcolepsy patients, using TCR Vbeta sequencing to track clonotypes in blood and CSF. Here is what the overall study found, with its caveats: No sequences matching autoreactive T cell clones were present in some of the blood memory CD4+ repertoires from patients and controls. Patients and controls had similar numbers of sequenced blood memory CD4+ clonotypes, with averages of roughly 39,000 in patients and roughly 36,000 in controls. Autoreactive clonotypes were reported to be detected serially in the blood of the same patients and of different patients, but not in the blood of healthy controls. HCRT-specific and TRIB2-specific autoreactive clonotypes were highlighted in plots that compared CD4+ T cell clonotypes in CSF versus blood from the same patient.

Receptor libraries were prepared by the immunoSEQ multiplex PCR assay. Held by TCRdb, this immuneACCESS table contains in-frame sequences only and omits some clones. Under half of the omission traces to an unresolved V gene where checked; the cause of the rest is unknown. The sample records more than 30,000 clones, under 85% of which are singletons. Together, the top ten hold about 2.5% of the sample. For TCR Vbeta sequencing, memory CD4+ T cells were sorted ex vivo from the peripheral blood of both healthy controls and narcolepsy patients. For this clone: What this receptor recognizes is not known. Base qualities are not at hand, and no much larger clone is one base apart.

Trimmed from V: 7 bases; trimmed from J: 7 bases; junction bases lacking a gene match: 12. The CDR3 numbers 15 residues from cysteine through phenylalanine. The kept DNA is CDR3 alone, 45 bases in frame from the first base. The germline V gene specifies MNHNS as CDR1 and SASEGT as CDR2. The chain links TRBV6-1 with TRBJ1-1; 10 central bases correspond to TRBD1. The receptor's source is a human donor with narcolepsy. Sequencing input: CD45RA- memory CD4+ T cells from PBMCs. The sample's cell subset or site label is to be understood as: memory T cells sorted ex vivo from peripheral blood. At the DNA level, the sequence is TGTGCCAGCACCCTCCCGGCCGGGACAGGGGATGAAGCTTTCTTT. This gives the protein CASTLPAGTGDEAFF.